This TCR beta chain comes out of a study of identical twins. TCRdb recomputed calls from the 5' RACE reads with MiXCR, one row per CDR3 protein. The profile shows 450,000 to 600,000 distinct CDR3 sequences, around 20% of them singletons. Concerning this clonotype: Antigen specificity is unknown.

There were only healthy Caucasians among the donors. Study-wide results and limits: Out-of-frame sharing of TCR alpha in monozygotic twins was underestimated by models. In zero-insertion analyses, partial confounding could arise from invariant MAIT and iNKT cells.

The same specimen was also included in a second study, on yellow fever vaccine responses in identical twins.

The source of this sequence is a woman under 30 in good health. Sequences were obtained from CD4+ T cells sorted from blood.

CDR3 loop: CSVTGRSSGNTIYF. The CDR3 region has the DNA TGCAGCGTAACGGGACGGAGCTCTGGAAACACCATATATTTT. The chain combines TRBV29-1 with TRBJ1-3; TRBD1 is a possible D gene (5 bases). V was cut by 6 bases and J by 0 bases, with 12 bases left in between. This CDR3 region has 14 residues. CDR1 and CDR2 (germline): SQVTM, ANQGSEA.